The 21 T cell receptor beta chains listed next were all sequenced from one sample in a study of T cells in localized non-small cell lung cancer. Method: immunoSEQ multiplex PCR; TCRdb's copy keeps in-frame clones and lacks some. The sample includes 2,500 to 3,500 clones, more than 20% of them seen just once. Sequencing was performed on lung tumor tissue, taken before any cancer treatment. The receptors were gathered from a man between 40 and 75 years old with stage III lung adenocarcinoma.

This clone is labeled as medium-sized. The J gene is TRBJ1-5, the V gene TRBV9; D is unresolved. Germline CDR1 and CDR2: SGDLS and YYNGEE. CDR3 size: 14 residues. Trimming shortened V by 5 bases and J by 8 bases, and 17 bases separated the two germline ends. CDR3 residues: CASRAGAEVKPQHF. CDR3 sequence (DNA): TGTGCCAGCAGGGCCGGAGCTGAGGTAAAGCCCCAGCATTTT.

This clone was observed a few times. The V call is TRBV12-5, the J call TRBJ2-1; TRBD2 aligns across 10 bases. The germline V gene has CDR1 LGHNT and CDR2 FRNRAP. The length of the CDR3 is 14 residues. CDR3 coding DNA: TGTGCCAGCACCATAGCGGGGGGCCTCCGTGAGCAGTTCTTC. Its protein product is CASTIAGGLREQFF.

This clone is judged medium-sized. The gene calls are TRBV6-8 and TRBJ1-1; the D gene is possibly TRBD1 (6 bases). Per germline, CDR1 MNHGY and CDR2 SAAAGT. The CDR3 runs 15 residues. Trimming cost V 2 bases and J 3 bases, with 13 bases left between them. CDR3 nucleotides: TGTGCCAGCAGTTACGGGGGCCTCAGTGACACTGAAGCTTTCTTT. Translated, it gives CASSYGGLSDTEAFF.

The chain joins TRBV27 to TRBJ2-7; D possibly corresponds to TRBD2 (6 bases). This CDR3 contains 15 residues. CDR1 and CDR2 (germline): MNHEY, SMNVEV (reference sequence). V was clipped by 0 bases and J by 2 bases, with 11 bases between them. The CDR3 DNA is TGTGCCAGCAGTTTATCGGCGGGGAACCCCTACGAGCAGTACTTC. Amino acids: CASSLSAGNPYEQYF.

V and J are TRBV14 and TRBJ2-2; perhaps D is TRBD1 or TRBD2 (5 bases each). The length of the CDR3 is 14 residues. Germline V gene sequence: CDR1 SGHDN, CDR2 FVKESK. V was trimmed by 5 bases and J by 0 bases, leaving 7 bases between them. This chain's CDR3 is CASSWGPNTGELFF. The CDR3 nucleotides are TGTGCCAGCAGCTGGGGACCGAACACCGGGGAGCTGTTTTTT.

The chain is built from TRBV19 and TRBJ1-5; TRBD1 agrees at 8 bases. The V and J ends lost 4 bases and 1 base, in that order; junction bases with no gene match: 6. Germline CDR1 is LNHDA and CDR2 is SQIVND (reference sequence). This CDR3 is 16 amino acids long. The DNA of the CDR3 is TGTGCCAGTAGTACAGGGGGCGGCGTCAGCAATCAGCCCCAGCATTTT. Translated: CASSTGGGVSNQPQHF.

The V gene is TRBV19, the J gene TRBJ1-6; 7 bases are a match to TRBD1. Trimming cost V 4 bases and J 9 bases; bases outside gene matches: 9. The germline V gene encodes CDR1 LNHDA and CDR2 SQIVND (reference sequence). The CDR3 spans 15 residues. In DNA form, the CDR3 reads TGTGCCAGTAGTAAGCCCCGGGACAGAAGTTCACCCCTCCACTTT. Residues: CASSKPRDRSSPLHF.

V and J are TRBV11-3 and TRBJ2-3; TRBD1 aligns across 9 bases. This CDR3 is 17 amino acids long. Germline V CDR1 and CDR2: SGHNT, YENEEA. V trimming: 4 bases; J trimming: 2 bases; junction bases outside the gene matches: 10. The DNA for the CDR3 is TGTGCCAGCAGCTCTAGACCAACAGGGGGCTCCACAGATACGCAGTATTTT. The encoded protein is CASSSRPTGGSTDTQYF.

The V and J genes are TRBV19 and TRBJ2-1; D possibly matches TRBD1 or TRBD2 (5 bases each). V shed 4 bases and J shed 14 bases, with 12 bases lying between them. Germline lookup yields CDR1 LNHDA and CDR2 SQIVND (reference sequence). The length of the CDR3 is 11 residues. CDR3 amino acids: CASSRGTVEFF. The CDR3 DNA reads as TGTGCCAGTAGTAGAGGGACGGTTGAGTTCTTC.

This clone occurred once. CDR3: CASSLRTGSGNTIYF. CDR3 bases: TGTGCCAGCAGCCTGCGAACAGGCTCTGGAAACACCATATATTTT. The chain employs TRBV11-3 and TRBJ1-3; D may be TRBD1 (5 bases). Trimming took off 5 bases at V and 0 bases at J, with 11 bases between the two ends. The CDR3 totals 15 residues. Looked up from germline, CDR1 is SGHNT and CDR2 is YENEEA.

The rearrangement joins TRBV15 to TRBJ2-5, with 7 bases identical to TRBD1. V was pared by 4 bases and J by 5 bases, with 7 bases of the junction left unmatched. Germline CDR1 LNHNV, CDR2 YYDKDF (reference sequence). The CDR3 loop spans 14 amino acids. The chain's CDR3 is CATSKGGWRETQYF. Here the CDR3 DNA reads TGTGCCACCAGCAAAGGGGGCTGGAGGGAGACCCAGTACTTC.

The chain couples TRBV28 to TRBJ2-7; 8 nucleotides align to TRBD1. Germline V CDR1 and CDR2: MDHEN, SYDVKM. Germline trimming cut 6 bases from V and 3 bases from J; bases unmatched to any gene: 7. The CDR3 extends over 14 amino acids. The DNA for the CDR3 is TGTGCCAGCAGACCAGGACAGGGTAACTACGAGCAGTACTTC. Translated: CASRPGQGNYEQYF.

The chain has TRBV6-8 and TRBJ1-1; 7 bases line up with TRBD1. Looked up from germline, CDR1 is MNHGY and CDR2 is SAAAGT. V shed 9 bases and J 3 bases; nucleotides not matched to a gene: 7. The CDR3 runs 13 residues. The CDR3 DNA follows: TGTGCCAGTGAGGACAGGCGATACACTGAAGCTTTCTTT. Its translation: CASEDRRYTEAFF.

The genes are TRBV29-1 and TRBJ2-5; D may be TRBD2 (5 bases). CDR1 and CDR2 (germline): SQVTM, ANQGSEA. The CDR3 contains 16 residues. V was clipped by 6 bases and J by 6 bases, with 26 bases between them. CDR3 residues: CSVVAEVVVVSKTQYF. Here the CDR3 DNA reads TGCAGCGTCGTCGCGGAGGTGGTTGTCGTTTCGAAGACCCAGTACTTC.

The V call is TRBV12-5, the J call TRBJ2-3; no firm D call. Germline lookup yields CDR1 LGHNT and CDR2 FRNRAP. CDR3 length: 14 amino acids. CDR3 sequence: CASKGGFVTDTQYF. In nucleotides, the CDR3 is TGTGCCAGCAAGGGTGGCTTTGTCACAGATACGCAGTATTTT.

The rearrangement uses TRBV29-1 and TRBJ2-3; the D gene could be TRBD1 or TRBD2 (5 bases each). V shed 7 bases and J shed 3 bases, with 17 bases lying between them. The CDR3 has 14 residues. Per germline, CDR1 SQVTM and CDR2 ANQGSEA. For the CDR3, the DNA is TGCAGCGCCTACTGGCAGGGACGGACAGATACGCAGTATTTT. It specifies CSAYWQGRTDTQYF.

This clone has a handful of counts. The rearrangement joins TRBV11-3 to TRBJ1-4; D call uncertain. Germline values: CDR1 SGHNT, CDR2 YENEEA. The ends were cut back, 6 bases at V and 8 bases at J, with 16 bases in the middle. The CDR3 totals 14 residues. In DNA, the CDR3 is TGTGCCAGCAGTCCGATCGAACCTAGCGAAAAACTGTTTTTT. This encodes CASSPIEPSEKLFF. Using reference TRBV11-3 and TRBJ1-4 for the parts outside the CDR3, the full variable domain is EAGVVQSPRYKIIEKKQPVAFWCNPISGHNTLYWYLQNLGQGPELLIRYENEEAVDDSQLPKDRFSAERLKGVDSTLKIQPAELGDSAVYLCASSPIEPSEKLFFGSGTQLSVL.

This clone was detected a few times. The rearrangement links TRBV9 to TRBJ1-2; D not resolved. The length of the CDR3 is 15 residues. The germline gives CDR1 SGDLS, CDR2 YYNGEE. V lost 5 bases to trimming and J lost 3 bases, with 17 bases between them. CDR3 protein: CASSDPGKWDYGYTF. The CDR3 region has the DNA TGTGCCAGCAGTGACCCGGGGAAGTGGGACTATGGCTACACCTTC.

The CDR3 reads CASKTSGQGASGYTF. DNA of the CDR3: TGTGCCAGCAAGACGTCCGGGCAGGGGGCCTCTGGCTACACCTTC. The V call is TRBV6-8, the J call TRBJ1-2, with 8 bases aligning to TRBD1. In germline, CDR1 is MNHGY, CDR2 SAAAGT. CDR3 length: 15 residues. V was pared by 7 bases and J by 7 bases, with 14 bases of the junction left unmatched.

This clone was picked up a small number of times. The CDR3 nucleotides read TGTGCCAGCAGTAGACAGTTTAGCAATCAGCCCCAGCATTTT. Translated, it gives CASSRQFSNQPQHF. This rearrangement joins TRBV2 to TRBJ1-5, with D tentatively TRBD1 (5 bases). V shed 5 bases and J shed 0 bases, with 8 bases lying between them. The germline V gene encodes CDR1 SNHLY and CDR2 FYNNEI. The CDR3 is 14 residues long.

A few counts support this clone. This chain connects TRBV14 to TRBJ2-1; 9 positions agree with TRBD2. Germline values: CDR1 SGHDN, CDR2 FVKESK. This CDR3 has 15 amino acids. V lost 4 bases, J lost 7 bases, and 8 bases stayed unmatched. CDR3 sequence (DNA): TGTGCCAGCAGCCCCGCCCTAGCGGGGAGGAATGAGCAGTTCTTC. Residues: CASSPALAGRNEQFF.